The source of this T cell receptor (beta chain) is a study of blood T cell repertoires in COVID-19. Study at large: Sample material is recorded as cDNA or gDNA derived from T cells, B-cell-depleted T cells, or PBMCs.

V lost 5 bases, J lost 5 bases, and 9 bases lay in between. The V gene's germline CDR1 is GTSNPN and CDR2 SVGIG (reference sequence). CDR3 length: 11 amino acids. Individuals aged roughly 18 to 95 years were recruited from 24 US areas. Clinical history reported by participants formed the basis on which cohorts were assigned. In the original processing: Amplification from reference gene primers served as the basis for estimated nucleated cell counts. The data were produced by immunoSEQ multiplex PCR, yet TCRdb's version contains in-frame clones alone and is incomplete. From that table come the V and J calls and clone size; the DNA was used to work out D and trimming. This table has around 230,000 clones, more than 80% appearing once.

Sequencing was carried out using PBMCs or T cells enriched from blood (not recorded which). V usage is TRBV30 and J usage is TRBJ1-1; unclear D gene. The receptor's source is a woman in her thirties or forties with acute COVID-19. CDR3 protein: CAWVQRTEAFF. The DNA for the CDR3 is TGTGCCTGGGTCCAGCGGACTGAAGCTTTCTTT.